The subject of this entry is one T cell receptor (beta chain). As handled by the study authors: Quantification of nucleated cells was approximated via reference gene primer amplification. The method was immunoSEQ multiplex PCR; TCRdb's version includes in-frame clones alone and lacks a portion of them. V and J calls and clone size are copied from that table; D and trimming were computed from the DNA. This sample has 90,000 to 150,000 clones, with 85% to 90% found just once. The sample is drawn from a study of blood T cell repertoires in COVID-19. Study-level background: Researchers got acute and convalescent COVID-19 samples from the United States, Italy and Spain. Sample material is recorded as cDNA or gDNA derived from T cells, B-cell-depleted T cells, or PBMCs.

V dropped 6 bases and J dropped 6; count of bases not matched to a gene: 4. The CDR3 length is 12 residues. Germline loops: CDR1 MNHEY, CDR2 SVGAGI. The TCR comes from a man aged 80 or over with acute or convalescent COVID-19. The chain uses TRBV6-5 and TRBJ1-1; 7 positions match TRBD1. Input material: peripheral blood. The chain's CDR3 is CASRTGPSEAFF. DNA of the CDR3: TGTGCCAGCAGGACAGGGCCCTCTGAAGCTTTCTTT.